This TCR beta chain was captured in a study of neurological immune-mediated disorders. The J segment lost 4 bases and the V segment lost 5 bases, leaving 6 bases of the junction unmatched. The CDR3 has 13 residues. Germline CDR1 and CDR2: DFQATT and SNEGSKA (reference sequence). MiXCR was run by TCRdb on the 5' RACE reads, yielding one entry per CDR3 protein. Counted here are about 95,000 distinct CDR3 sequences, 3.5% to 4% occurring once; the ten biggest clones make up around 5.5%. This clonotype showed up many times. The sample comprised PBMCs. The receptor was derived from a woman under 30 with multiple sclerosis. The rearrangement links TRBV20-1 to TRBJ1-2; 8 bases align to TRBD1. The CDR3 region is CSASTGQAYGYTF. As DNA, the CDR3 is TGCAGTGCTTCAACGGGACAGGCCTATGGCTACACCTTC.